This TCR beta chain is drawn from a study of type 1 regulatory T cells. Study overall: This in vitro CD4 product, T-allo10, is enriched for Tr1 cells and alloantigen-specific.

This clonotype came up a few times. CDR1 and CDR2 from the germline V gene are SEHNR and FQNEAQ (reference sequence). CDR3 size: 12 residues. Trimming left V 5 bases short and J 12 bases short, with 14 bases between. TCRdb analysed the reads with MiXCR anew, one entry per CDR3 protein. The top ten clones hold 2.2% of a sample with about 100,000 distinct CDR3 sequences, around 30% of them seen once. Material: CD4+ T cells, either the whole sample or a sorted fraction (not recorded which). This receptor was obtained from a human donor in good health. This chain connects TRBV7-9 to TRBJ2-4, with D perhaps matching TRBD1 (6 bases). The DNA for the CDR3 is TGTGCCAGCAGCCCCGGCAGGGGTTATCAGTACTTC. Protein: CASSPGRGYQYF. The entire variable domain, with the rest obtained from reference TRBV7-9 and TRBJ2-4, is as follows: DTGVSQNPRHKITKRGQNVTFRCDPISEHNRLYWYRQTLGQGPEFLTYFQNEAQLEKSRLLSDRFSAERPKGSFSTLEIQRTEQGDSAMYLCASSPGRGYQYFGAGTRLSVL.